This TCR beta chain was found in a study of blood T cell repertoires in COVID-19. The repertoire was sequenced with immunoSEQ multiplex PCR; TCRdb's copy has only in-frame clones and lacks some. The repertoire includes approximately 270,000 clones, 75% to 90% of them detected once, and roughly 4% sits in the top ten. Germline assignment: CDR1 LNHDA and CDR2 SQIVND (reference sequence). CDR3 length: 12 residues. The germline V and J ends were trimmed by 7 bases and 4 bases, with 8 bases remaining between them. The clonotype comes from a woman in her 30s with acute COVID-19. This chain uses TRBV19 with TRBJ2-1; D ambiguous. Sample: PBMCs or T cells enriched from blood (not recorded which). DNA for the CDR3: TGTGCCAGTATGGGCAGTTACAATGAGCAGTTCTTC. Protein: CASMGSYNEQFF.